This record concerns one TCR beta chain sequence. Its specificity is not known. Library construction for TCR beta used iRepertoire HTBI primers and Arm-PCR of CDR3 regions. In the original processing: Looking across samples, the authors found 55 to 70 TRBV and 14 to 15 TRBJ segments. TCRdb analysed the multiplex PCR reads with MiXCR anew, one entry per CDR3 protein. None of the V and J calls come from the authors' own analysis; TCRdb made them. The sample contains some 370,000 distinct CDR3 sequences, 20% to 25% of which appear only once. The time point is: persistent/refractory GD, antithyroid drugs over 5 years with positive TRAb. The TCR library used RNA extracted from PBMCs. The V segment lost 5 bases and the J segment 2 bases; nucleotides outside the gene matches: 3. Looked up from germline, CDR1 is SGHRS and CDR2 is YFSETQ. CDR3 length equals 14 residues. The record originates from a study of regulatory T cells in long-lasting Graves disease.

The study's findings and limits: There was favoring of TRBV28, TRBJ1-2 and TRBJ2-5 in persistent disease. The persistent group shared 3,000 or so public clonotypes, more than the 966 shared by new patients.

This chain joins TRBV5-1 and TRBJ2-7; TRBD1 matches 11 bases. This TCR derives from a female donor with Graves disease. Material: peripheral blood mononuclear cells (PBMCs), obtained when the disease was refractory, from a patient treated with antithyroid drugs. The CDR3 reads CASSGQGATYEQYF. CDR3 DNA sequence: TGCGCCAGCAGTGGACAGGGGGCCACCTACGAGCAGTACTTC.